This TCR beta chain came from a study of spatial heterogeneity in lung cancer. For the study at large: More than eight raw reads, on average, carried each unique TCR and UMI combination. Study-level points and caveats: TCRs found ubiquitously expanded in tumor appeared in blood more at resection than at follow-up.

Specified time point: sample taken at primary tumor resection. Material for sequencing was whole RNA from tumor, nontumor lung or frozen PBMC, left unsorted. The cohort: approximately 66 early-stage, untreated non-small cell lung cancer patients. Every TCR cDNA molecule carried a tag that served as a unique molecular identifier. TCRdb processed the 5' RACE reads anew with MiXCR; each CDR3 protein has one entry. The repertoire holds more than 85,000 distinct CDR3 sequences, roughly 9.5% seen once, with 6.9% in the top ten. This clonotype has a handful of counts. The antigen remains unidentified. This CDR3 comprises 14 residues. Between the trimmed V and J ends, which lost 5 bases and 3 bases, there was a span of 10 bases. Looked up from germline, CDR1 is MDHEN and CDR2 is SYDVKM.

The chain uses TRBV28 and TRBJ2-2; D is ambiguous. The source is a male donor with early-stage non-small cell lung cancer. The sequences come from PBMCs, collected at surgery. CDR3 region: CASSAPSHTGELFF. In nucleotides, the CDR3 is TGTGCCAGCAGTGCGCCTTCGCACACCGGGGAGCTGTTTTTT.